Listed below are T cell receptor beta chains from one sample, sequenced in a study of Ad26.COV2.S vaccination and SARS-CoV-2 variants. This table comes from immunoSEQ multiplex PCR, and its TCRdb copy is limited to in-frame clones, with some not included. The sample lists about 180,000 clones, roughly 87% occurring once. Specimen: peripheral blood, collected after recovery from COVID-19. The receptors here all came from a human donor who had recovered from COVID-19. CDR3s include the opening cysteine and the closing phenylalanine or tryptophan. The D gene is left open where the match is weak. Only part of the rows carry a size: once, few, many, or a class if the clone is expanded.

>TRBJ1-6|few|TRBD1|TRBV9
TGTGCCAGCAGGGGACAGCCTAATTCACCCCTCCACTTT
CASRGQPNSPLHF
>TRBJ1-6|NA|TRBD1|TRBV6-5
TGTGCCAGCAGTTACGGGACAGGGGATTCACCCCTCCACTTT
CASSYGTGDSPLHF
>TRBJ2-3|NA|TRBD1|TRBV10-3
TGTGCCATCAGTGAGTCCTGGACAGGAGATAGCGCAGATACGCAGTATTTT
CAISESWTGDSADTQYF
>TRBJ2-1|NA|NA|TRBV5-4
TGTGCCAGCATGGTGGGGAGGAATGAGCAGTTCTTC
CASMVGRNEQFF
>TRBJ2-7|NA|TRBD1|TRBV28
TGTGCCAGCAGTACCACAGGGGTCCCGGCCTACGAGCAGTACTTC
CASSTTGVPAYEQYF
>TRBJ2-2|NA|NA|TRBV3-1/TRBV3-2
TGTGCCAGCAGCCAAGGCTGGGACGGGGAGCTGTTTTTT
CASSQGWDGELFF
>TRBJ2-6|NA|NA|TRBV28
TGTGCCAGCAGTTTCCAAGGATCTGGGGCCAACGTCCTGACTTTC
CASSFQGSGANVLTF
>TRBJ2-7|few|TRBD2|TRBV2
TGTGCCAGCAGGTCGGGAGGATCCGAGCAGTACTTC
CASRSGGSEQYF
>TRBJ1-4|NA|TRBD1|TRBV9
TGTGCCAGCAGCCCACAGGGGCGGGATGAAAAACTGTTTTTT
CASSPQGRDEKLFF
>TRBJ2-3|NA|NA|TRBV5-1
TGCGCCAGCAGCTTGCAGGATACGCAGTATTTT
CASSLQDTQYF
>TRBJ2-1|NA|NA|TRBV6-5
TGTGCCAGCAGTTACTCAGGGGCAAGCTCCTACAATGAGCAGTTCTTC
CASSYSGASSYNEQFF
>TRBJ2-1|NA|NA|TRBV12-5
TGTGCTAGTGTCGCCGGGGCTACCCCCTACAATGAGCAGTTCTTC
CASVAGATPYNEQFF
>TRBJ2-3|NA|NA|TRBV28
TGTGCCAGCAGTCCACACGACAGCACAGATACGCAGTATTTT
CASSPHDSTDTQYF
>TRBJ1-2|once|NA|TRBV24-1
TGTGCCACCAGTGATGGGACGTCCTTCAGTCAGGAGCGTGGCTACACCTTC
CATSDGTSFSQERGYTF
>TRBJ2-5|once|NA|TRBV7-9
TGTGCCAGCAGCTTGGAGGGACCGGCGAGAGAGACCCAGTACTTC
CASSLEGPARETQYF